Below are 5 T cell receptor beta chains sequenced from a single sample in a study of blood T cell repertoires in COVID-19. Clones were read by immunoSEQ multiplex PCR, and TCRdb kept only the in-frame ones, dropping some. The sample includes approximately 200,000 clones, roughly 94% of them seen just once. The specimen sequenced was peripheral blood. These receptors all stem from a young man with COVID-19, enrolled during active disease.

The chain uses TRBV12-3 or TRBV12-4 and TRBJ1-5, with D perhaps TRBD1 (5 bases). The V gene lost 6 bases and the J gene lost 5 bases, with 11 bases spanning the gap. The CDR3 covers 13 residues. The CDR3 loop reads CASSSGGYQPQHF. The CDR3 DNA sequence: TGTGCCAGCAGCTCCGGGGGGTATCAGCCCCAGCATTTT.

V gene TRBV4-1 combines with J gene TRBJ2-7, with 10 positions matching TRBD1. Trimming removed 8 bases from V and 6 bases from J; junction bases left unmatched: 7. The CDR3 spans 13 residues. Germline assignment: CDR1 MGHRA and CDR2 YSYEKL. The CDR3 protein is CASLPGTGVEQYF. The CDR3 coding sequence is TGCGCCAGCCTACCCGGGACAGGGGTCGAGCAGTACTTC.

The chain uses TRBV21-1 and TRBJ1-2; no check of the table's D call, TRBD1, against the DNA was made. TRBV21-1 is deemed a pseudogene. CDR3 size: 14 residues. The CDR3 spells CASGRQGPFYGYTF. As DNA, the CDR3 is TGTGCCAGCGGGAGACAGGGTCCTTTCTATGGCTACACCTTC.

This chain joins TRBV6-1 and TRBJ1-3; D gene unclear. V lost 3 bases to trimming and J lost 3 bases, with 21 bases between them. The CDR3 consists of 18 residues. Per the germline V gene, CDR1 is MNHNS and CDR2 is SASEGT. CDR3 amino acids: CASSESLFGSYFGNTIYF. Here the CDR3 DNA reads TGTGCCAGCAGTGAGAGTTTATTCGGGTCTTACTTTGGAAACACCATATATTTT.

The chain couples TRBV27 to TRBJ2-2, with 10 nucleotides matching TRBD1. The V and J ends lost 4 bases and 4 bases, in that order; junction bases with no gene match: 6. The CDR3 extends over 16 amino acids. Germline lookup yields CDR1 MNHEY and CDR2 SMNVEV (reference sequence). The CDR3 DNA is TGTGCCAGCAGTTGGGGGACAGGGGCCGGCACCGGGGAGCTGTTTTTT. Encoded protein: CASSWGTGAGTGELFF.